This T cell receptor beta chain appears in the sequencing data of a study of T cells in Graves' hyperthyroidism and ophthalmopathy (dated by TCRdb to the late 2010s). A note on the overall study: Peripheral blood samples were taken at the time of initial diagnosis, prior to any treatment. An independent validation cohort of fewer than 20 hyperthyroidism patients and 15 or so patients who later progressed to ophthalmopathy tested prospective prediction of ophthalmopathy. The approximately 98 discovery patients were randomly divided into training and test sets at a 7:3 ratio. After sampling, hyperthyroidism patients received methimazole starting at 30 mg daily, and ophthalmopathy patients received high-dose intravenous methylprednisolone. TCR V-J signatures able to tell the groups apart were searched for in a discovery cohort of 90 to 100 patients, of whom roughly 42 had Graves' ophthalmopathy and about 60 had stable Graves' hyperthyroidism. The paper reports TCR Vbeta CDR3 sequencing of about 140 peripheral blood samples: over 40 ophthalmopathy, under 80 hyperthyroidism and 17 progressor patients. Thyroid tissue and blood T-cell repertoires from roughly six Graves' hyperthyroidism patients were also compared in the study. Beyond this particular receptor, the publication reports: Blood samples also contained most of the expanded thyroid clonotypes (frequency above 0.001), which suggests that blood repertoires may reflect thyroid immune responses. No statistical method was used to fix the sample size in advance, and group allocation was not hidden from the investigators. A 13 V-J signature model separated ophthalmopathy from stable hyperthyroidism, with 87.88% sensitivity and roughly 81% specificity in cross-validation and 80%/75% in testing. During validation, the model predicted progression to ophthalmopathy a median of roughly 7.1 months ahead of onset, with more than 60% sensitivity and roughly 75% specificity.

Amplification of TCR beta CDR3 regions was carried out from RNA transcripts. A first-round RT-PCR of the TCR CDR3 used the HTBI primer set with the Qiagen OneStep RT-PCR kit. Libraries were constructed in a second round of multiplex PCR, after which size selection and purification were performed. The libraries were sequenced on an Illumina HiSeq2000 using paired-end 100 bp reads. The study's processing was this. Raw data were processed with SOAPnuke, discarding reads with adapters, uncalled bases, mean Phred below 15, or no exact constant-primer or identifier match. High-quality paired reads were merged with COPE v1.2.5, and unique nucleotide sequences were defined as clonotypes. MiTCR v1.1 was used to align the clonotypes against IMGT TRBV, TRBD and TRBJ reference segments. Analysis was restricted to V-J combinations with a frequency above 0.0001, which covered roughly 99% of repertoires. The TCS score was defined as F50 (clonal expansion) divided by E x V (chaos), with BLOSUM62-based TCRdist calculated between CDR3 peptides within each V-J. Welch's t-statistics and random forest reduced fewer than 600 V-J features to 13, which were used in a naive Bayes classifier (R e1071). TCRdb reran the public reads through fastp at Q25 and MiXCR, keeping productive beta chains. When rows share a CDR3 protein, they turn into one entry using the most common DNA and genes. The V and J calls shown here were made by TCRdb, not taken from the authors' results. In all, the sample holds 300,000 to 450,000 distinct CDR3 sequences, and 20% to 25% of those were seen once. In total, the top ten clones hold 70% to 75% of the sample.

Stable Graves' hyperthyroidism was defined as no progression to ophthalmopathy during 18 months of follow-up. The hyperthyroidism patients were between 18 and 65 years old and newly diagnosed, with a disease duration of less than 2 months. Exclusion was applied to patients with uncontrolled infections, other autoimmune diseases, pregnancy or lactation. Clinical symptoms, serum thyroxine and TRAb, thyroid ultrasound, and orbital computed tomography formed the basis for the diagnoses. Ficoll-Paque density gradient centrifugation was used to isolate PBMCs from around 10 ml of fresh peripheral blood. Total RNA was extracted using Trizol reagent, and RNA quality was assessed on an Agilent 2100 Bioanalyzer. With respect to this clonotype: Its antigen remains undetermined. Base qualities are not recorded, but no much larger clone differs from it by a single base.

The sequencing sample was made of blood. The sequence was obtained from a man in his forties or fifties with Graves' hyperthyroidism.

The nucleotide sequence reads TGCGCCAGCAGCTTGTACTCAAAAGGAGGTGAAGCTTTCTTT. Its product reads: CASSLYSKGGEAFF. Recombination linked TRBV5-1 to TRBJ1-1; no confident D gene assignment can be made. CDR1 SGHRS and CDR2 YFSETQ are derived from the germline V gene. Reading from cysteine to phenylalanine, the CDR3 counts 14 amino acids. Left in the record is the CDR3 DNA by itself, 42 bases read in frame from the first base. V is cut by 1 base and J by 7 bases, and the space between the germline ends is 14 bases.